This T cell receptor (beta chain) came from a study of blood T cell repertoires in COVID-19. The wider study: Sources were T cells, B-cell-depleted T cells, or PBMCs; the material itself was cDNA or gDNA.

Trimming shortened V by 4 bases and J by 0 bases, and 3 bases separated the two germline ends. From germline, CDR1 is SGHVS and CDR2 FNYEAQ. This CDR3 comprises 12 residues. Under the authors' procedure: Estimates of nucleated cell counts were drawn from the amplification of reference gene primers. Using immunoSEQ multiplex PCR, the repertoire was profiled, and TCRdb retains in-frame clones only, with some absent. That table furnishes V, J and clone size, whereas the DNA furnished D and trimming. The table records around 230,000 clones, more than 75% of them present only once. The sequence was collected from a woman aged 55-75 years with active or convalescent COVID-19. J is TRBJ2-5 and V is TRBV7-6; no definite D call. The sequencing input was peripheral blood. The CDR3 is CASSSYQETQYF. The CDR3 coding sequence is TGTGCCAGCAGCTCGTACCAAGAGACCCAGTACTTC.